This T cell receptor (beta chain) was captured by sequencing in a study of shared clonotypes between healthy human individuals. In the original workflow: Filtering differed because ImmunoSEQ produced junction-only sequences that carried no quality scores. The protocol was immunoSEQ multiplex PCR, while the TCRdb copy is restricted to in-frame clones and leaves out a portion. That table supplies the V and J calls and clone size; D and trimming were determined from the DNA. This sample has roughly 2.2 million clones, with 85% to 95% found just once. The CDR3 is 14 amino acids. Germline-derived CDR1 and CDR2 are MDHEN and SYDVKM. Trimming pared 2 bases from V and 6 bases from J, leaving 13 bases between. Findings and limits, study-wide: Non-shared clonotypes displayed generation probabilities falling below those of clonotypes present in all four donors.

For this clone: Its antigen is unknown.

The V call is TRBV28, the J call TRBJ1-1, with a tentative D call TRBD1 (6 bases). Specimen: naive CD4+ T cells from PBMCs. Subset reported: CD45RA+ positively selected. This receptor was obtained from a man aged 18 to 30 in good health. Some clones in this sample may be carry-over from other donors' samples. The DNA for the CDR3 is TGTGCCAGCAGTTTACCCTACAGGGCCCCTGAAGCTTTCTTT. Its translation: CASSLPYRAPEAFF.